The rows below give T cell receptor beta chains drawn from one sample of a study of regulatory T cells in long-lasting Graves disease. Each CDR3 protein gets one entry after TCRdb re-called the multiplex PCR reads with MiXCR. The repertoire holds about 470,000 distinct CDR3 sequences, less than 25% seen once, with approximately 7.8% in the top ten. This sample comprised peripheral blood mononuclear cells (PBMCs), obtained when the disease was refractory, from a patient treated with antithyroid drugs. These receptors were obtained from a female donor with Graves disease. Each CDR3 is given with its conserved first and last residue. Fields, in order: V gene, J gene, clone size, D gene, CDR3 DNA, CDR3 protein. The D gene is left open where the match is weak. Clone size is given for some rows only: seen once, a few or many times, or a class if the clone is expanded.

TRBV27	TRBJ2-1	-	-	TGTGCCAGCAGTTTATTTGCTGGCTCCTACAATGAGCAGTTCTTC	CASSLFAGSYNEQFF
TRBV5-1	TRBJ1-4	many	-	TGCGCCAGCAGGGAAGGACAGACCGTTAATGAAAAACTGTTTTTT	CASREGQTVNEKLFF
TRBV7-3	TRBJ1-6	many	-	TGTGCCAGCAGCTTAAATGGGGCAGGCAATTCACCCCTCCACTTT	CASSLNGAGNSPLHF
TRBV6-1	TRBJ2-7	few	TRBD1	TGTGCCAGCAGAGACAGGGGGTCCGGCGAGCAGTACTTC	CASRDRGSGEQYF
TRBV28	TRBJ2-7	many	-	TGTGCCAGCGGGCGGCCCTCCTACGAGCAGTACTTC	CASGRPSYEQYF
TRBV28	TRBJ2-1	few	TRBD2	TGTGCCAGCAGTTTATACAGGCGGGAGTCGGACAATGAGCAGTTCTTC	CASSLYRRESDNEQFF
TRBV2	TRBJ1-3	many	-	TGTGCCAGCAATACGCGGGGGCTGGACACCATATATTTT	CASNTRGLDTIYF
TRBV2	TRBJ1-2	many	-	TGTGCCAGCAGTGGGACAGCTAACTATGGCTACACCTTC	CASSGTANYGYTF
TRBV3-1	TRBJ2-7	-	TRBD2	TGTGCCAGCAGCCAAACCTTCCGAGCGGGGCCCTACGAGCAGTACTTC	CASSQTFRAGPYEQYF
TRBV4-1	TRBJ2-2	-	-	TGCGCCAGCAGCCTTCCCTTTGGAGAGCTGTTTTTT	CASSLPFGELFF
TRBV20-1	TRBJ1-5	many	-	TGCAGTGCCCACAGGGTGAGCAATCAGCCCCAGCATTTT	CSAHRVSNQPQHF
TRBV2	TRBJ2-7	many	TRBD2	TGTGCCAGCAGTGGACTAGCGGGCAGGGAGGGCTACGAGCAGTACTTC	CASSGLAGREGYEQYF
TRBV28	TRBJ2-3	few	-	TGTGCCAGCAGCAACAGAGGGTTGATAGATACGCAGTATTTT	CASSNRGLIDTQYF
TRBV12-3/TRBV12-4	TRBJ1-6	few	-	TGTGCCAGCAGTTTATCAGTTAATTCACCCCTCCACTTT	CASSLSVNSPLHF
TRBV4-3	TRBJ1-3	-	-	TGCGCCAGCAGCCAAGAGACCCCACTTGGCACCATATATTTT	CASSQETPLGTIYF
TRBV7-6	TRBJ1-2	few	TRBD1	TGTGCCAGCAGCTTGAGTACAGGGGTAGGAGGCTACACCTTC	CASSLSTGVGGYTF
TRBV5-1	TRBJ2-2	-	-	TGCGCCAGCAGCTTGGGTCTAGCGCCGAACACCGGGGAGCTGTTTTTT	CASSLGLAPNTGELFF
TRBV2	TRBJ2-6	many	TRBD1	TGTGCCAGCAGCGGGACAGGGGGGTCTGCTGGGGCCAACGTCCTGACTTTC	CASSGTGGSAGANVLTF
TRBV27	TRBJ2-7	many	-	TGTGCCAGCAGTAACTCGTACACCTACGAGCAGTACTTC	CASSNSYTYEQYF
TRBV28	TRBJ2-7	many	TRBD1	TGTGCCAGCAGGGTATCCGGGACAGGGGCCCACGAGCAGTACTTC	CASRVSGTGAHEQYF
TRBV15	TRBJ1-4	few	-	TGTGCCACCAGCACGGGGAGAACCCTGTTTTTT	CATSTGRTLFF
TRBV6-1	TRBJ2-5	-	-	TGTGCCAGCAACCCAAGGTGGAAAAGCCAAGAGACCCAGTACTTC	CASNPRWKSQETQYF
TRBV18	TRBJ2-2	few	-	TGTGCCAGCTCACCACCAAACCCGCGCCGGTTCAACACCGGGGAGCTGTTTTTT	CASSPPNPRRFNTGELFF
TRBV28	TRBJ2-7	many	-	TGTGCCAGCAGCGACCCTGAGAAGGCCTACGAGCAGTACTTC	CASSDPEKAYEQYF